The rows below give T cell receptor beta chains drawn from one sample of a study of beta chain features in type 1 diabetes. Sequencing was performed with immunoSEQ multiplex PCR; in TCRdb, only in-frame clones are kept and a portion is missing. Among hundreds of thousands of clones listed, roughly 13% were seen once. Sequencing used naive CD4+ T cells from blood. The source is a young man with type 1 diabetes. Both conserved end residues are part of each CDR3. The D gene is left open where the match is weak. The size entry is marked missing in some rows and otherwise reads once, few, many or a size class.

-	TRBV6-5	TRBJ2-2	-	CASSPRLGSGELFF	TGTGCCAGCAGCCCGAGGTTGGGGTCCGGGGAGCTGTTTTTT
-	TRBV10-3	TRBJ1-4	-	CAISRDGDPRATNEKLFF	TGTGCCATCAGTAGGGACGGGGATCCCAGGGCAACTAATGAAAAACTGTTTTTT
-	TRBV30	TRBJ2-7	-	CAWSAQVAYEQYF	TGTGCCTGGAGTGCCCAGGTAGCCTACGAGCAGTACTTC
few	TRBV10-3	TRBJ2-5	TRBD2	CAISVSGAQETQYF	TGTGCCATCAGTGTTAGCGGGGCCCAAGAGACCCAGTACTTC
-	TRBV19	TRBJ1-5	-	CASSIVAATSNQPQHF	TGTGCCAGTAGTATAGTGGCGGCTACAAGCAATCAGCCCCAGCATTTT
few	TRBV7-9	TRBJ1-2	-	CASSLAAVNYGYTF	TGTGCCAGCAGCTTAGCCGCAGTGAACTATGGCTACACCTTC
few	TRBV25-1	TRBJ1-2	-	CASSEDVGAGNYGYTF	TGTGCCAGCAGTGAAGACGTAGGGGCGGGGAACTATGGCTACACCTTC
-	TRBV2	TRBJ1-2	-	CASSEGVANYGYTF	TGTGCCAGCAGTGAAGGGGTGGCGAACTATGGCTACACCTTC
few	TRBV11-2	TRBJ2-1	-	CASSLGRGRIHNEQFF	TGTGCCAGCAGCTTAGGGAGGGGGCGCATCCACAATGAGCAGTTCTTC
few	TRBV28	TRBJ2-5	TRBD1	CASSWGQQETQYF	TGTGCCAGCAGTTGGGGACAGCAAGAGACCCAGTACTTC
-	TRBV29-1	TRBJ2-1	-	CSLGGGTRGEQFF	TGCAGCCTCGGGGGCGGGACCCGGGGTGAGCAGTTCTTC
-	TRBV5-6	TRBJ1-2	-	CASVQDSLRDYGYTF	TGTGCCAGCGTCCAAGATTCCCTCAGGGACTATGGCTACACCTTC
few	TRBV20-1	TRBJ2-5	-	CSALSQETQYF	TGCAGTGCCCTATCTCAAGAGACCCAGTACTTC
-	TRBV5-6	TRBJ2-3	TRBD1	CASSLRTGARDTQYF	TGTGCCAGCAGCCTTAGGACAGGGGCCAGGGATACGCAGTATTTT
few	TRBV7-9	TRBJ2-5	-	CASSPRGAGETQYF	TGTGCCAGCAGCCCCAGGGGCGCAGGGGAGACCCAGTACTTC
few	TRBV11-3	TRBJ2-5	TRBD2	CASSLVAGETQYF	TGTGCCAGCAGCTTAGTAGCGGGAGAGACCCAGTACTTC
-	TRBV6-9	TRBJ1-1	-	CATTGGMTEAFF	TGTGCCACGACGGGGGGGATGACTGAAGCTTTCTTT
few	TRBV7-9	TRBJ1-2	-	CASSLGPFDGYTF	TGTGCCAGCAGCTTAGGCCCCTTCGATGGCTACACCTTC
-	TRBV6-5	TRBJ1-1	-	CASRQRNTEAFF	TGTGCCAGCAGGCAGAGGAACACTGAAGCTTTCTTT
few	TRBV30	TRBJ1-2	TRBD1	CAWSRTGGADGYTF	TGTGCCTGGAGCCGGACAGGGGGGGCGGATGGCTACACCTTC
-	TRBV10-3	TRBJ2-1	-	CAISESTGAGEQFF	TGTGCCATCAGTGAGTCTACGGGGGCAGGTGAGCAGTTCTTC
-	TRBV28	TRBJ2-2	-	CASTTENTGELFF	TGTGCCAGCACCACCGAGAACACCGGGGAGCTGTTTTTT
few	TRBV5-1	TRBJ1-2	-	CASSLDTDYGYTF	TGCGCCAGCAGCTTGGATACGGACTATGGCTACACCTTC
-	TRBV25-1	TRBJ2-3	-	CASSERLVDTQYF	TGTGCCAGCAGTGAAAGACTAGTAGATACGCAGTATTTT
few	TRBV9	TRBJ2-5	-	CASSVGWQETQYF	TGTGCCAGCAGCGTAGGCTGGCAAGAGACCCAGTACTTC
-	TRBV5-1	TRBJ1-1	-	CASRIWGDTEAFF	TGCGCCAGCAGGATTTGGGGGGACACTGAAGCTTTCTTT
-	TRBV29-1	TRBJ2-4	-	CSAAREEAGIQYF	TGCAGCGCCGCGCGGGAAGAAGCGGGCATTCAGTACTTC
few	TRBV30	TRBJ1-1	TRBD1	CAWSTGVGTEAFF	TGTGCCTGGAGCACAGGGGTGGGGACTGAAGCTTTCTTT
few	TRBV2	TRBJ2-3	-	CASSDARGDTQYF	TGTGCCAGCAGTGACGCCCGAGGAGATACGCAGTATTTT
-	TRBV6-1	TRBJ2-6	-	CASSGATGANVLTF	TGTGCCAGCAGTGGAGCAACTGGGGCCAACGTCCTGACTTTC
-	TRBV10-1	TRBJ1-2	TRBD1	CASRATGVDGYTF	TGCGCCAGCAGGGCCACAGGGGTGGATGGCTACACCTTC
few	TRBV30	TRBJ2-7	-	CAWSVGQGTEQYF	TGTGCCTGGAGTGTGGGGCAGGGTACCGAGCAGTACTTC
few	TRBV7-8	TRBJ1-4	TRBD1	CASSWGQTKLFF	TGTGCCAGCAGCTGGGGACAGACCAAACTGTTTTTT
few	TRBV29-1	TRBJ2-3	TRBD1	CSVRGPGQITDTQYF	TGCAGCGTTAGGGGGCCTGGACAAATCACAGATACGCAGTATTTT
-	TRBV5-1	TRBJ2-2	TRBD1	CASSLLETGDTGELFF	TGCGCCAGCAGCTTATTGGAGACAGGGGACACCGGGGAGCTGTTTTTT
-	TRBV7-2	TRBJ2-7	-	CASSLGSGTNFYEQYF	TGTGCCAGCAGCTTGGGAAGCGGGACAAACTTCTACGAGCAGTACTTC
few	TRBV6-5	TRBJ2-1	TRBD1	CASISHTGGNEQFF	TGTGCCAGCATTTCACATACAGGGGGCAATGAGCAGTTCTTC
few	TRBV29-1	TRBJ1-1	-	CSVDRSKGLMNTEAFF	TGCAGCGTAGATAGGAGTAAGGGACTTATGAACACTGAAGCTTTCTTT
few	TRBV5-4	TRBJ1-1	TRBD1	CASSLDAGGVSKAFF	TGTGCCAGCAGCTTGGATGCAGGGGGGGTGTCCAAAGCTTTCTTT
-	TRBV28	TRBJ1-2	-	CASSEGRDYGYTF	TGTGCCAGCAGTGAAGGGAGAGACTATGGCTACACCTTC
-	TRBV7-3	TRBJ2-2	-	CASSVGYPNTGELFF	TGTGCCAGCTCGGTAGGGTACCCTAACACCGGGGAGCTGTTTTTT
-	TRBV6-5	TRBJ2-5	TRBD2	CASNRGDPQETQYF	TGTGCCAGCAACCGGGGGGATCCGCAAGAGACCCAGTACTTC
-	TRBV6-5	TRBJ1-5	-	CASGGEYNQPQHF	TGTGCCAGCGGAGGGGAGTACAATCAGCCCCAGCATTTT
few	TRBV23-1	TRBJ1-2	-	CASSQFLVRAVRDYGYTF	TGCGCCAGCAGTCAATTCCTCGTAAGGGCCGTTCGGGACTATGGCTACACCTTC
-	TRBV27	TRBJ1-5	TRBD1	CASSFGTGGSQPQHF	TGTGCCAGCAGTTTCGGGACAGGGGGCTCTCAGCCCCAGCATTTT
-	TRBV6-5	TRBJ2-1	-	CASSFGTLDYNEQFF	TGTGCCAGCAGTTTTGGGACTTTGGATTACAATGAGCAGTTCTTC
few	TRBV6-5	TRBJ1-1	TRBD1	CASSYQDRANTEAFF	TGTGCCAGCAGTTACCAGGACAGGGCGAACACTGAAGCTTTCTTT
-	TRBV11-2	TRBJ2-3	TRBD2	CASSLGSGGTDTQYF	TGTGCCAGCAGCTTAGGGAGCGGGGGAACAGATACGCAGTATTTT
-	TRBV5-4	TRBJ2-6	-	CASSLGVSGANVLTF	TGTGCCAGCAGCTTGGGGGTTTCTGGGGCCAACGTCCTGACTTTC
few	TRBV7-9	TRBJ2-3	-	CASSLQGSTDTQYF	TGTGCCAGCAGCTTACAGGGTTCCACAGATACGCAGTATTTT
-	TRBV7-9	TRBJ2-2	-	CASSLDSGNTGELFF	TGTGCCAGCAGCTTAGATTCGGGAAACACCGGGGAGCTGTTTTTT
few	TRBV19	TRBJ1-1	-	CASWRGRTEAFF	TGTGCCAGTTGGAGGGGGAGAACTGAAGCTTTCTTT
-	TRBV7-9	TRBJ1-5	TRBD1	CASSFGDRVNQPQHF	TGTGCCAGCAGCTTCGGGGACAGAGTCAATCAGCCCCAGCATTTT
-	TRBV5-1	TRBJ2-5	TRBD1	CASSTGTGETQYF	TGCGCCAGCAGCACCGGGACAGGGGAGACCCAGTACTTC
few	TRBV30	TRBJ1-1	-	CAWSRGLNTEAFF	TGTGCCTGGAGCCGGGGATTGAACACTGAAGCTTTCTTT
few	TRBV4-1	TRBJ1-1	TRBD1	CASSRTGLSNTEAFF	TGCGCCAGCAGCCGGACAGGGCTTTCGAACACTGAAGCTTTCTTT
-	TRBV15	TRBJ2-2	-	CATSRVAGYTGELFF	TGTGCCACCAGCAGAGTGGCAGGGTACACCGGGGAGCTGTTTTTT